This TCR beta chain derives from a study of neurological immune-mediated disorders. TCRdb analysed the 5' RACE reads with MiXCR anew, one entry per CDR3 protein. The table includes roughly 76,000 distinct CDR3 sequences, over 12% detected once. This clonotype was recorded at least ten times. Germline V lookup: CDR1 DFQATT, CDR2 SNEGSKA (reference sequence). The CDR3 is 14 amino acids. V lost 4 bases to trimming and J lost 2 bases; unmatched junction nucleotides: 5. The sample consisted of PBMCs. The chain is built from TRBV20-1 and TRBJ2-3; 8 bases map to TRBD2. This clonotype originated in a woman aged 50 to 65 in good health. The CDR3 sequence is CSANVAGNTDTQYF. In DNA, the CDR3 is TGCAGTGCTAACGTAGCGGGAAACACAGATACGCAGTATTTT.